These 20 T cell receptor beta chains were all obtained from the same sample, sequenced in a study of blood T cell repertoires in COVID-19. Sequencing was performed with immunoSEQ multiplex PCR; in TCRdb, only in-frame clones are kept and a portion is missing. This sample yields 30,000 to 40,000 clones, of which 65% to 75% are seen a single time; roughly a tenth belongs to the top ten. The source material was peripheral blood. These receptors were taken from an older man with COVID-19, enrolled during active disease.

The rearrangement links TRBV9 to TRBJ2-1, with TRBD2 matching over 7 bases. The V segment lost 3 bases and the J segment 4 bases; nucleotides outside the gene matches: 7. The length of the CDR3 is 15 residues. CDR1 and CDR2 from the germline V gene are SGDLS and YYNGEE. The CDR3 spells CASSGGLAEYNEQFF. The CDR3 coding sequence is TGTGCCAGCAGCGGCGGGCTAGCGGAGTACAATGAGCAGTTCTTC.

CDR3 region: CASSGSNYGYTF. The CDR3 DNA is TGTGCCAGCTCGGGGAGTAACTATGGCTACACCTTC. The V gene is TRBV5-4, the J gene TRBJ1-2; D is uncertain. In germline, CDR1 is SGHNT, CDR2 YYREEE (reference sequence). The CDR3 extends over 12 amino acids. Trimming removed 7 bases at V and 1 base at J, with 8 bases between.

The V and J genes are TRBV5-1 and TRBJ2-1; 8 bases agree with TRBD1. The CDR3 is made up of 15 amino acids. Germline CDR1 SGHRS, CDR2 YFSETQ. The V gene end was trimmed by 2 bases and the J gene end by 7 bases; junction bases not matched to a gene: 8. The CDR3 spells CASSLTGQETNEQFF. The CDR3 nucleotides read TGCGCCAGCAGCTTAACGGGACAGGAAACTAATGAGCAGTTCTTC. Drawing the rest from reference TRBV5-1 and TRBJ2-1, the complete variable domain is KAGVTQTPRYLIKTRGQQVTLSCSPISGHRSVSWYQQTPGQGLQFLFEYFSETQRNKGNFPGRFSGRQFSNSRSEMNVSTLELGDSALYLCASSLTGQETNEQFFGPGTRLTVL.

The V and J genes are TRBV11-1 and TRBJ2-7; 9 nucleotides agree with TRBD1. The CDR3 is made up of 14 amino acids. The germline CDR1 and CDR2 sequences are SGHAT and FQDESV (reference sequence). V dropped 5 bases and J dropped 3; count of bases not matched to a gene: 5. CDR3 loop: CASSPGTGNYEQYF. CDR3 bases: TGTGCCAGCAGCCCCGGGACAGGGAACTACGAGCAGTACTTC.

The CDR3 sequence is CASSLFAGQVSSYNEQFF. The CDR3 coding sequence is TGTGCCAGCTCACTGTTCGCTGGACAGGTTAGCTCCTACAATGAGCAGTTCTTC. V gene TRBV18 combines with J gene TRBJ2-1, with TRBD1 matching over 7 bases. This CDR3 region has 18 residues. After removal of 4 bases from V and 0 bases from J, the junction contained 12 bases not matched to a gene. Germline V lookup: CDR1 KGHSH, CDR2 LQKENI.

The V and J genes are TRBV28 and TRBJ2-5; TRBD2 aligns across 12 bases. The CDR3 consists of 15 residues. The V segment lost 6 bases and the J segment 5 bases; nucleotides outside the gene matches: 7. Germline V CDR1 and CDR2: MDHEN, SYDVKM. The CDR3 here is CASRSSGGAYETQYF. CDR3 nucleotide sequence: TGTGCCAGCAGATCTAGCGGGGGGGCCTATGAGACCCAGTACTTC.

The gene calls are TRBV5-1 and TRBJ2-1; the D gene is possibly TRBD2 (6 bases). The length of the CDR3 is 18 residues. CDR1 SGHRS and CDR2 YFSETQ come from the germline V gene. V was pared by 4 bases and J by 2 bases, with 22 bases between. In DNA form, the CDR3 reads TGCGCCAGCAGCGGGAAGACTAGTTCTCAAATCACCTACAATGAGCAGTTCTTC. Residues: CASSGKTSSQITYNEQFF.

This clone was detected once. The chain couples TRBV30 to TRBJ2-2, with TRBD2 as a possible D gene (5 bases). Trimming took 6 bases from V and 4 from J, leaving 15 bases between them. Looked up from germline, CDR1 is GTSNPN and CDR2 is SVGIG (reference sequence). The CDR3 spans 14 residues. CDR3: CACQRLALTGELFF. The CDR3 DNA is TGTGCCTGCCAACGCCTAGCCCTCACCGGGGAGCTGTTTTTT.

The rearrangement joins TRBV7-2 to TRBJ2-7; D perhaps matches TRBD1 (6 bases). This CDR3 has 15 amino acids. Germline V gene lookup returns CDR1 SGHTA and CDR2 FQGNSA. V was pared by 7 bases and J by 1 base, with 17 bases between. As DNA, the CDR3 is TGTGCCAGCAACTTTGAGCCAGGGGCGTCCTACGAGCAGTACTTC. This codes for CASNFEPGASYEQYF.

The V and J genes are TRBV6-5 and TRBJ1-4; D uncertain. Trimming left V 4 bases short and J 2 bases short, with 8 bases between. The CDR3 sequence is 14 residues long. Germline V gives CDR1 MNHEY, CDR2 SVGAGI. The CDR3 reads CASSSGYTNEKLFF. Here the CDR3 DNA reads TGTGCCAGCAGTTCCGGTTATACTAATGAAAAACTGTTTTTT.

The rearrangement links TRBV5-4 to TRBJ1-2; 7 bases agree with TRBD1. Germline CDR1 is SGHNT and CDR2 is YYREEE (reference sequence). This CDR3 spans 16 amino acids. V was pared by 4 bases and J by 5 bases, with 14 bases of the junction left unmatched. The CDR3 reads CASSAPPGTALYGYTF. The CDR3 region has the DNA TGTGCCAGCAGCGCCCCCCCCGGGACAGCCCTTTATGGCTACACCTTC.

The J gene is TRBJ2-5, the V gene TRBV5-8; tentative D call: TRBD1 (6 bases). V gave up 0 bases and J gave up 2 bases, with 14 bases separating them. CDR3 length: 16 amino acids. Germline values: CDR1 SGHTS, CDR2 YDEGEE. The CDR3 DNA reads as TGTGCCAGCAGCTTGGGGCAGGGGTTGTGGCAAGAGACCCAGTACTTC. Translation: CASSLGQGLWQETQYF.

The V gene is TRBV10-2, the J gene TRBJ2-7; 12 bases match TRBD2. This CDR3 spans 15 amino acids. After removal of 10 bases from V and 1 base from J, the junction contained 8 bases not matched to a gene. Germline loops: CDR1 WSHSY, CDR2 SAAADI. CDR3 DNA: TGCGCCACCTCTAGCGGGGGGGCCAGGTCCTACGAGCAGTACTTC. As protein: CATSSGGARSYEQYF.

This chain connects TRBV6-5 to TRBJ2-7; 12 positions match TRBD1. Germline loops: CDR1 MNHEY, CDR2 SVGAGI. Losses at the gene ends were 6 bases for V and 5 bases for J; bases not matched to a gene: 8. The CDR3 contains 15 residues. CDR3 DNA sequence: TGTGCCAGCAGCGCGGGGGGACAGGGGGCGCACGAGCAGTACTTC. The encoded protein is CASSAGGQGAHEQYF.

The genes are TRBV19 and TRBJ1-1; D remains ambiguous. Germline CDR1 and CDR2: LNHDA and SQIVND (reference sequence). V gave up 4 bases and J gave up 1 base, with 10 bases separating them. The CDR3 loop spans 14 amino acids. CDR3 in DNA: TGTGCCAGTAGTAAGCTAACAGCGAACACTGAAGCTTTCTTT. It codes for CASSKLTANTEAFF.

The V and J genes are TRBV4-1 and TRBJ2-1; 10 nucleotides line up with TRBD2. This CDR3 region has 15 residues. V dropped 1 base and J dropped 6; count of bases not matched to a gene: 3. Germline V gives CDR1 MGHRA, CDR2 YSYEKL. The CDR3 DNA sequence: TGCGCCAGCAGCCAAGTGGGACTAGCGAGCAATGAGCAGTTCTTC. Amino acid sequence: CASSQVGLASNEQFF.

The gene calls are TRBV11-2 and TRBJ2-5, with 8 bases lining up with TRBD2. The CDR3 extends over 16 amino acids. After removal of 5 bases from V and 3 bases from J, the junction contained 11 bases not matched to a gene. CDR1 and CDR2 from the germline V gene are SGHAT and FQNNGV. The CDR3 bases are TGTGCCAGCAGCCTCCGTATGTTTAGCGGGGAAGAGACCCAGTACTTC. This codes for CASSLRMFSGEETQYF.

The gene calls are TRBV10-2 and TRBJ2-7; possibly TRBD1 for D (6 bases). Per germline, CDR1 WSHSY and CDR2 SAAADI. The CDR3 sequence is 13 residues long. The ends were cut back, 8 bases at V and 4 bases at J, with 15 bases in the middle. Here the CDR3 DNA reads TGCGCCAGCGGGAATGGACAGAGATACGAGCAGTACTTC. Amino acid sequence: CASGNGQRYEQYF.

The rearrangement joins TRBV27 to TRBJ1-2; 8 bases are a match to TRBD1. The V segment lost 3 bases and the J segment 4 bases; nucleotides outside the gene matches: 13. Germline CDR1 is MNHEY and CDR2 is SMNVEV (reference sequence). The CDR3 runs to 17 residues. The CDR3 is CASSFSGQGRPAYGYTF. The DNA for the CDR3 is TGTGCCAGCAGTTTCTCCGGACAGGGCAGACCCGCCTATGGCTACACCTTC.

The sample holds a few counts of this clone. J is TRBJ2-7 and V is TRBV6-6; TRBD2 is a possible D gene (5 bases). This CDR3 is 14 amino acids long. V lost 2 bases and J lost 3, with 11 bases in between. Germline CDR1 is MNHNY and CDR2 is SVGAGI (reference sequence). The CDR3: CASSYDGEDYEQYF. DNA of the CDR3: TGTGCCAGCAGTTACGACGGGGAAGACTACGAGCAGTACTTC.